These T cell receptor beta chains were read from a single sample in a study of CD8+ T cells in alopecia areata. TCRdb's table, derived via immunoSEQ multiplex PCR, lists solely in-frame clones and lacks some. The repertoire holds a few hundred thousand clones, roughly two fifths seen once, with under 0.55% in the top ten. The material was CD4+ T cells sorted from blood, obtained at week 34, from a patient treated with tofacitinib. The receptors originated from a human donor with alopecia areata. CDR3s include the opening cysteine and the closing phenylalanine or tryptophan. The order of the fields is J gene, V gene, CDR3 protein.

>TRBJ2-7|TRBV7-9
CASSLDQGPHGSYEQYF
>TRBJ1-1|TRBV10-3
CAISEATYTEAFF
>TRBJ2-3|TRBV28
CASSYAGVGTDTQYF
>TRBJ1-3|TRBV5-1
CASRRWAAGSSGNTIYF
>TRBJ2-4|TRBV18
CASSPPIFGESKNIQYF
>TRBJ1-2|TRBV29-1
CSVADTVYGYTF
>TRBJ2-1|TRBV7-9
CASSPRGDYNEQFF
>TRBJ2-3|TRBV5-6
CASSRGLAGDTDTQYF
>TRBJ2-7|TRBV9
CASSPLGGAGSGEQYF
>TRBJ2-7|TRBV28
CASSRPGQLRGEQYF
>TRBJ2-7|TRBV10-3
CAIRRQGPYEQYF
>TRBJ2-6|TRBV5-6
CASSLVGAQSANVLTF
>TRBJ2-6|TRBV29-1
CSVEGGSGANVLTF
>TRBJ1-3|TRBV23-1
CASSHPTGAGNTIYF
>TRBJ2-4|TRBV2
CASRSSGTKNIQYF
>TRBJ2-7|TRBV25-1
CASSERQNEQYF
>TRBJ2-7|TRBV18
CASSDQRPGTGYEQYF
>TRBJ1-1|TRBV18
CASSPFLAGTNTEAFF
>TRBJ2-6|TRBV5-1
CASSLAGGSSGANVLTF
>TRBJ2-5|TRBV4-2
CASSHGLAGETQYF
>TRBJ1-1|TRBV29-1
CSVDRDRGASGAFF
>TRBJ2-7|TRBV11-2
CASSSGLAGRGEQYF
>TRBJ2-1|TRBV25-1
CASHTGGSYNEQFF
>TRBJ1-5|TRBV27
CASSGAGTHRSQPQHF
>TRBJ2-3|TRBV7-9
CASSLGDRGTTDTQYF
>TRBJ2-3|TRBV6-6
CASSYGGLASTDTQYF
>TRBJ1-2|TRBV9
CASSVDHLESNYGYTF
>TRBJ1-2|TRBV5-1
CASSLTSGTGTHTF
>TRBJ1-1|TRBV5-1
CASSWGTAKNTEAFF
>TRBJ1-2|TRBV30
CAWSRQHGDYTF